These 18 T cell receptor beta chains came from one sample sequenced in a study of blood T cell repertoires in COVID-19. Generated by immunoSEQ multiplex PCR, the TCRdb table keeps only in-frame clones and is missing some. Found here are 55,000 to 90,000 clones, about 85% of them singletons; the top ten hold around 4.2%. Sequencing used peripheral blood. These receptors were collected from a man in his 70s with active COVID-19.

The chain has TRBV6-5 and TRBJ1-5; D perhaps matches TRBD1 (6 bases). CDR1 and CDR2 (germline): MNHEY, SVGAGI. This CDR3 contains 15 residues. Trimming shortened V by 0 bases and J by 7 bases, and 13 bases separated the two germline ends. The CDR3 sequence is CASSYSSGVGQPQHF. CDR3 coding DNA: TGTGCCAGCAGTTACTCATCAGGGGTTGGGCAGCCCCAGCATTTT.

V gene TRBV5-5 combines with J gene TRBJ2-2; possibly TRBD2 for D (6 bases). The germline CDR1 and CDR2 sequences are SGHKS and YYEKEE (reference sequence). The V end was cut by 4 bases, the J end by 1 base, with 8 bases between. This CDR3 is built from 14 residues. The CDR3 loop reads CASSRLVNTGELFF. The CDR3 bases are TGTGCCAGCAGCCGACTAGTGAACACCGGGGAGCTGTTTTTT.

This clone was recorded once. The chain links TRBV6-1 to TRBJ2-2; D gene ambiguous. Trimming left V 4 bases short and J 0 bases short, with 12 bases between. CDR1 MNHNS and CDR2 SASEGT come from the germline V gene. The CDR3 contains 16 residues. CDR3 sequence reads: CASSVVATTNTGELFF. The CDR3 DNA follows: TGTGCCAGCAGTGTCGTGGCCACAACGAACACCGGGGAGCTGTTTTTT.

This clone was picked up a small number of times. J is TRBJ2-7 and V is TRBV7-9, with D maybe TRBD2 (7 bases). V lost 5 bases and J 2 bases, leaving 13 bases between the germline ends. Germline V gene sequence: CDR1 SEHNR, CDR2 FQNEAQ (reference sequence). This CDR3 has 14 amino acids. CDR3 nucleotide sequence: TGTGCCAGCAGCGAAGGCGGGGGCGCCTACGAGCAGTACTTC. It translates to CASSEGGGAYEQYF.

Only a few counts were recorded for this clone. The chain uses TRBV12-3 or TRBV12-4 and TRBJ1-6; 7 nucleotides agree with TRBD1. V shed 6 bases, J shed 10 bases, and the junction held 6 bases outside the gene matches. This CDR3 has 13 amino acids. DNA for the CDR3: TGTGCCAGCAGCCCGGGGACAGTCTCACCCCTCCACTTT. Residues: CASSPGTVSPLHF.

The table lists this clone with a few counts. The chain is built from TRBV28 and TRBJ2-7; D ambiguous. The length of the CDR3 is 13 residues. Germline V gives CDR1 MDHEN, CDR2 SYDVKM. The germline V and J ends were trimmed by 1 base and 6 bases, with 10 bases remaining between them. CDR3 DNA sequence: TGTGCCAGCAGTTTATACGCATCCGGCGAGCAGTACTTC. Translated: CASSLYASGEQYF.

J is TRBJ1-1 and V is TRBV19; no definite D call. Germline V gene data show CDR1 as LNHDA and CDR2 as SQIVND (reference sequence). This CDR3 comprises 14 residues. V gave up 3 bases and J gave up 1 base, with 9 bases separating them. The CDR3 coding sequence is TGTGCCAGTAGTATGGTCTCGGGGAACACTGAAGCTTTCTTT. This sequence encodes CASSMVSGNTEAFF.

J is TRBJ1-2 and V is TRBV29-1, with D possibly matching TRBD1 (5 bases). The CDR3 spans 12 residues. The germline V gene encodes CDR1 SQVTM and CDR2 ANQGSEA. Trimming pared 4 bases from V and 4 bases from J, leaving 10 bases between. The CDR3 DNA follows: TGCAGCGTTGGCGGGGGAAGCTATGGCTACACCTTC. Amino acids: CSVGGGSYGYTF.

The V gene is TRBV7-3, the J gene TRBJ2-1; a weak D match, TRBD2 (5 bases). Germline CDR1 SGHTA, CDR2 FQGTGA. The CDR3 is 15 amino acids. V was clipped by 1 base and J by 9 bases, with 16 bases between them. The CDR3 protein is CASSLMMASWGEQFF. The CDR3 DNA follows: TGTGCCAGCAGCTTAATGATGGCTAGCTGGGGTGAGCAGTTCTTC.

The genes are TRBV5-1 and TRBJ2-2, with D perhaps matching TRBD2 (6 bases). The germline V and J ends were trimmed by 4 bases and 5 bases, with 9 bases remaining between them. The CDR3 spans 13 residues. Germline V gives CDR1 SGHRS, CDR2 YFSETQ. CDR3 loop: CASSPRGTGELFF. The CDR3 nucleotides read TGCGCCAGCAGCCCCCGGGGGACCGGGGAGCTGTTTTTT.

This clone was seen only once. The genes are TRBV2 and TRBJ2-6; 7 nucleotides agree with TRBD1. V was pared by 3 bases and J by 2 bases, with 4 bases of the junction left unmatched. The CDR3 is 16 residues long. Germline V gives CDR1 SNHLY, CDR2 FYNNEI. The CDR3 region is CASSDRQGTGANVLTF. The CDR3 nucleotides read TGTGCCAGCAGTGACAGACAGGGCACTGGGGCCAACGTCCTGACTTTC.

This sequence joins TRBV4-1 and TRBJ2-2, with D possibly TRBD2 on 6 matching bases. Germline values: CDR1 MGHRA, CDR2 YSYEKL. Trimming took 3 bases from V and 6 from J, leaving 32 bases between them. CDR3 size: 21 residues. The chain's CDR3 is CASSHLLCKAGRISMPGELFF. CDR3 DNA sequence: TGCGCCAGCAGCCATTTATTGTGTAAGGCAGGGAGGATTTCTATGCCCGGGGAGCTGTTTTTT.

This chain uses TRBV19 with TRBJ2-1; D not certain. Germline CDR1 reads LNHDA; CDR2 reads SQIVND (reference sequence). V was shortened by 5 bases and J by 10 bases, with 15 bases between the two germline ends. The CDR3 has 13 amino acids. In DNA, the CDR3 is TGTGCCAGTAGTCCCCCGGCATGGGCAGAGCAGTTCTTC. The encoded protein is CASSPPAWAEQFF.

The rearrangement links TRBV13 to TRBJ2-1; 7 bases agree with TRBD2. The germline V gene has CDR1 PRHDT and CDR2 FYEKMQ (reference sequence). The CDR3 loop spans 17 amino acids. Losses at the gene ends were 5 bases for V and 0 bases for J; bases not matched to a gene: 10. CDR3 residues: CASSPLWGRGSYNEQFF. The CDR3 coding sequence is TGTGCCAGCAGCCCCCTCTGGGGGAGGGGCTCCTACAATGAGCAGTTCTTC.

The V gene is TRBV28, the J gene TRBJ1-5; 7 positions agree with TRBD1. J gave up 4 bases and V 4 bases, and 13 bases lay outside the gene matches. CDR3 size: 17 residues. Germline V gene data show CDR1 as MDHEN and CDR2 as SYDVKM. The CDR3 DNA follows: TGTGCCAGCAGTTGGGACGACAGGGTTCGGCGGAATCAGCCCCAGCATTTT. Translation gives CASSWDDRVRRNQPQHF.

The chain uses TRBV19 and TRBJ2-2; 8 bases are shared with TRBD1. The CDR3 covers 15 residues. Germline trimming cut 4 bases from V and 5 bases from J; bases unmatched to any gene: 6. In germline, CDR1 is LNHDA, CDR2 SQIVND (reference sequence). Here the CDR3 DNA reads TGTGCCAGTAGTAGGCAGGGGGCGGGGACCGGGGAGCTGTTTTTT. Amino acids: CASSRQGAGTGELFF. The entire variable domain, with the rest obtained from reference TRBV19 and TRBJ2-2, is as follows: DGGITQSPKYLFRKEGQNVTLSCEQNLNHDAMYWYRQDPGQGLRLIYYSQIVNDFQKGDIAEGYSVSREKKESFPLTVTSAQKNPTAFYLCASSRQGAGTGELFFGEGSRLTVL.

This rearrangement joins TRBV30 to TRBJ1-2, with 7 bases lining up with TRBD1. The CDR3 contains 11 residues. Per germline, CDR1 GTSNPN and CDR2 SVGIG (reference sequence). The V segment lost 4 bases and the J segment 7 bases; nucleotides outside the gene matches: 3. CDR3 DNA: TGTGCCTGGACCAGGGGGGCTGGCTACACCTTC. Protein sequence: CAWTRGAGYTF.

The DNA of the CDR3 is TGTGCCAGCCGCCTACAGGGCCCCTCCTACGAGCAGTACTTC. Translated: CASRLQGPSYEQYF. The V and J genes are TRBV6-2 or TRBV6-3 and TRBJ2-7, with D perhaps matching TRBD1 (6 bases). The CDR3 is 14 residues long. V lost 8 bases to trimming and J lost 0 bases, with 14 bases between them. Germline V CDR1 and CDR2: MNHEY, SVGEGT.